This is a list of T cell receptor beta chains from one sample in a study of blood T cell repertoires in COVID-19. Here immunoSEQ multiplex PCR was the method, and the copy in TCRdb shows in-frame clones only, minus some. The table records approximately 140,000 clones, 80% to 90% of them present only once. Sequencing was performed on peripheral blood. Receptors originate from a man between 65 and 79 years old with acute or convalescent COVID-19. Each CDR3 is given without its conserved first and last residue. A D gene is named only where the DNA matches it firmly.

j_call: TRBJ2-3
v_call: TRBV24-1
d_call: TRBD1
cdr3_aa: ATSDRTGPVEDTQY

j_call: TRBJ1-2
v_call: TRBV25-1
d_call: -
cdr3_aa: ASSGSNYGYT

j_call: TRBJ1-5
v_call: TRBV5-6
d_call: -
cdr3_aa: ASSSRGSYQPQH

j_call: TRBJ2-3
v_call: TRBV4-2
d_call: TRBD2
cdr3_aa: ASSLAGGTTDTQY

j_call: TRBJ1-1
v_call: TRBV19
d_call: -
cdr3_aa: ASSIRQGGRMNTEAF

j_call: TRBJ1-1
v_call: TRBV6-5
d_call: -
cdr3_aa: ASSYEENTEAF

j_call: TRBJ1-6
v_call: TRBV27
d_call: -
cdr3_aa: ASSLWGFGSPLH

j_call: TRBJ2-3
v_call: TRBV4-3
d_call: TRBD2
cdr3_aa: ASSQEGTLAATDTQY

j_call: TRBJ2-7
v_call: TRBV27
d_call: TRBD1
cdr3_aa: ASSLFGDSSYEQY

j_call: TRBJ1-5
v_call: TRBV6-6
d_call: TRBD1
cdr3_aa: ASSLTGERNQPQH

j_call: TRBJ2-5
v_call: TRBV5-6
d_call: TRBD2
cdr3_aa: ASSLAAGGLQETQY

j_call: TRBJ2-1
v_call: TRBV30
d_call: TRBD1
cdr3_aa: AWSFQGVSYNEQF

j_call: TRBJ2-5
v_call: TRBV5-5
d_call: TRBD1
cdr3_aa: ASSLGVGGWGETQY

j_call: TRBJ1-2
v_call: TRBV9
d_call: TRBD1
cdr3_aa: ASSVQGGGYGYT

j_call: TRBJ1-1
v_call: TRBV28
d_call: -
cdr3_aa: ASSFRGTEAF

j_call: TRBJ2-5
v_call: TRBV7-3
d_call: -
cdr3_aa: ASSRSVEETQY

j_call: TRBJ1-3
v_call: TRBV13
d_call: TRBD1
cdr3_aa: ASTGGHNEESRGASGNTIY

j_call: TRBJ2-7
v_call: TRBV11-2
d_call: TRBD1
cdr3_aa: ASSSGRVEGGFDEQY

j_call: TRBJ1-2
v_call: TRBV12-3/TRBV12-4
d_call: -
cdr3_aa: ASSFEGDYGYT

j_call: TRBJ2-1
v_call: TRBV4-1
d_call: TRBD1
cdr3_aa: ASSPRQGSAYNEQF

j_call: TRBJ1-5
v_call: TRBV5-4
d_call: -
cdr3_aa: ASSLDWDQPQH

j_call: TRBJ2-7
v_call: TRBV6-1
d_call: -
cdr3_aa: ASSDSVGEPYEQY

j_call: TRBJ1-5
v_call: TRBV5-6
d_call: -
cdr3_aa: ASSLLSGAHQPQH

j_call: TRBJ1-4
v_call: TRBV6-5
d_call: TRBD1
cdr3_aa: ASRGQVWNEKLF

j_call: TRBJ2-1
v_call: TRBV29-1
d_call: TRBD1
cdr3_aa: SVGTGGDEQF

j_call: TRBJ1-1
v_call: TRBV7-3
d_call: TRBD1
cdr3_aa: ASSFTGTGDEAF

j_call: TRBJ2-1
v_call: TRBV6-2/TRBV6-3
d_call: TRBD1
cdr3_aa: ASSWGQTYNEQF

j_call: TRBJ2-5
v_call: TRBV7-2
d_call: -
cdr3_aa: ASSVDYQETQY

j_call: TRBJ2-1
v_call: TRBV19
d_call: TRBD2
cdr3_aa: ASSISGGPKQF

j_call: TRBJ2-6
v_call: TRBV28
d_call: -
cdr3_aa: ASSLGGDSGANVLT

j_call: TRBJ2-7
v_call: TRBV15
d_call: TRBD1
cdr3_aa: ATSRPGQGYEQY

j_call: TRBJ2-2
v_call: TRBV4-1
d_call: -
cdr3_aa: ASSQDRMARVTGELF

j_call: TRBJ2-5
v_call: TRBV3-1/TRBV3-2
d_call: TRBD2
cdr3_aa: ASSQDGTSFQTQY

j_call: TRBJ2-5
v_call: TRBV25-1
d_call: TRBD2
cdr3_aa: ASNKGTSEETQY

j_call: TRBJ1-2
v_call: TRBV6-1
d_call: -
cdr3_aa: ASSEARGQNYGYT

j_call: TRBJ2-3
v_call: TRBV19
d_call: -
cdr3_aa: ASSSQTSTDTQY

j_call: TRBJ2-7
v_call: TRBV19
d_call: TRBD2
cdr3_aa: ASSMGLAGVTSYEQY

j_call: TRBJ1-1
v_call: TRBV5-1
d_call: -
cdr3_aa: ASSLDSLNTEAF

j_call: TRBJ2-7
v_call: TRBV2
d_call: -
cdr3_aa: ASSADSLFEQY

j_call: TRBJ2-2
v_call: TRBV7-9
d_call: -
cdr3_aa: ASSLADSKNTGELF

j_call: TRBJ1-2
v_call: TRBV6-5
d_call: -
cdr3_aa: ASSYRGGNYGYT

j_call: TRBJ2-7
v_call: TRBV6-5
d_call: TRBD1
cdr3_aa: ASSDRGRTNYEQY

j_call: TRBJ2-7
v_call: TRBV4-3
d_call: -
cdr3_aa: ASSQDSSYEQY

j_call: TRBJ2-1
v_call: TRBV5-4
d_call: TRBD1
cdr3_aa: ASTSGTGGYNEQF

j_call: TRBJ1-4
v_call: TRBV11-2
d_call: -
cdr3_aa: ASSSGTHFNEKLF

j_call: TRBJ2-4
v_call: TRBV28
d_call: -
cdr3_aa: ASRFDLGGNIQY

j_call: TRBJ2-5
v_call: TRBV29-1
d_call: -
cdr3_aa: SVEQGTQETQY

j_call: TRBJ2-2
v_call: TRBV4-2
d_call: -
cdr3_aa: ASSPGGQRTGELF

j_call: TRBJ2-1
v_call: TRBV15
d_call: -
cdr3_aa: ATSRGGDYNEQF

j_call: TRBJ2-7
v_call: TRBV4-1
d_call: -
cdr3_aa: ASSQDWPGLSYEQY

j_call: TRBJ1-1
v_call: TRBV30
d_call: TRBD1
cdr3_aa: AWSWTGRTEAF

j_call: TRBJ2-7
v_call: TRBV5-3
d_call: TRBD1
cdr3_aa: ARNPGQGCHEQY

j_call: TRBJ2-7
v_call: TRBV6-5
d_call: TRBD1
cdr3_aa: ASSYSTGQGPYEQY

j_call: TRBJ1-6
v_call: TRBV7-9
d_call: -
cdr3_aa: ASSFTTGLGDSPLH

j_call: TRBJ2-7
v_call: TRBV18
d_call: TRBD1
cdr3_aa: ASSAGQGGAYEQY

j_call: TRBJ2-3
v_call: TRBV6-6
d_call: -
cdr3_aa: ASSLQGRATDTQY

j_call: TRBJ2-5
v_call: TRBV25-1
d_call: -
cdr3_aa: ASSEFSGETQY

j_call: TRBJ2-7
v_call: TRBV27
d_call: TRBD1
cdr3_aa: ASSSKTGPSYEQY

j_call: TRBJ2-5
v_call: TRBV9
d_call: TRBD2
cdr3_aa: ASSVGGGETQY